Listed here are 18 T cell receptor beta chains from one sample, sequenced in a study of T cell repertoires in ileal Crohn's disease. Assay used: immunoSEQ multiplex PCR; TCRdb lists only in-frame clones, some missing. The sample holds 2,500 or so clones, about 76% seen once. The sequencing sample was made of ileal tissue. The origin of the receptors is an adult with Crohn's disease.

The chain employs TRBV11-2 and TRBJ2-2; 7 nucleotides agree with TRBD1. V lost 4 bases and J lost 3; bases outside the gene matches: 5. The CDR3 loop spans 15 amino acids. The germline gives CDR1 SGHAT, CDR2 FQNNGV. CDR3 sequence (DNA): TGTGCCAGCAGCTGGTACAGGGGTGACACCGGGGAGCTGTTTTTT. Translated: CASSWYRGDTGELFF.

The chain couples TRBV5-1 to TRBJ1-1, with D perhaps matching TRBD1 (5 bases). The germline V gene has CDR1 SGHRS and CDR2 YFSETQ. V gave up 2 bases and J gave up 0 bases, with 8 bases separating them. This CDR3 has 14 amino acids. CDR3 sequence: CASSFVGVNTEAFF. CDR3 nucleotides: TGCGCCAGCAGCTTCGTAGGGGTGAACACTGAAGCTTTCTTT.

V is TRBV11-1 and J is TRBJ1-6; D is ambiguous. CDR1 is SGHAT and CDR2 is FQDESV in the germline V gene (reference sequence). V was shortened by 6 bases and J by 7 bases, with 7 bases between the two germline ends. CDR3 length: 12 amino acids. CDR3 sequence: CASRSLNSPLHF. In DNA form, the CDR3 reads TGTGCCAGCAGGAGCCTCAATTCACCCCTCCACTTT.

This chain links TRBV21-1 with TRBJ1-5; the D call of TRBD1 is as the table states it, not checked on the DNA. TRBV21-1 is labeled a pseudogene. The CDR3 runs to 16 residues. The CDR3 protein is CASSKAYYRADQPQHF. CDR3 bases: TGTGCCAGCAGCAAAGCTTACTACAGGGCGGACCAGCCCCAGCATTTT.

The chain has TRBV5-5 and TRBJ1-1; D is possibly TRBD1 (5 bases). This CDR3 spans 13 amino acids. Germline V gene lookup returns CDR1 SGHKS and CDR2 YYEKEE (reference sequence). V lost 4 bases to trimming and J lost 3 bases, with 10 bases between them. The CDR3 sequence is CASSEGRYTEAFF. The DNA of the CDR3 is TGTGCCAGCAGCGAGGGGAGGTACACTGAAGCTTTCTTT.

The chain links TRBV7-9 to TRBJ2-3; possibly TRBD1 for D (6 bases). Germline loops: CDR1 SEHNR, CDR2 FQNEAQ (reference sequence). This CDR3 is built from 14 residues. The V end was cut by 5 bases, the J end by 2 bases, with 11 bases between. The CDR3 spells CASSVGQSTDTQYF. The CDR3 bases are TGTGCCAGCAGCGTAGGACAGTCCACAGATACGCAGTATTTT.

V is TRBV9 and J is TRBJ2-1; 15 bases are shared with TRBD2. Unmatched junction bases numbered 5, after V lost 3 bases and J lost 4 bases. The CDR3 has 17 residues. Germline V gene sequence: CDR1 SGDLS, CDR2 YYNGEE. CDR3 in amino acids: CASSAGLAGGIYNEQFF. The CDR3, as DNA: TGTGCCAGCAGCGCCGGACTAGCGGGGGGGATATACAATGAGCAGTTCTTC.

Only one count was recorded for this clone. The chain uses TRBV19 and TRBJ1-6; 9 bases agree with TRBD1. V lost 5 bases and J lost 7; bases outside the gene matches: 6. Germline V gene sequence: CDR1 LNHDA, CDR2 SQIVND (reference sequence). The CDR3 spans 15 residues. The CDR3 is CASSGTGTKNSPLHF. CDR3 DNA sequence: TGTGCCAGTAGTGGGACAGGGACGAAGAATTCACCCCTCCACTTT.

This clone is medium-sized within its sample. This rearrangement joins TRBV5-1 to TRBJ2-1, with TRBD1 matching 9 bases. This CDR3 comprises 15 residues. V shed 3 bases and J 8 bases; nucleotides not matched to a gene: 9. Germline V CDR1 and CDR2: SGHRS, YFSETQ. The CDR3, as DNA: TGCGCCAGCAGCTGGGAGGGACAGGGTACCGATGAGCAGTTCTTC. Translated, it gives CASSWEGQGTDEQFF.

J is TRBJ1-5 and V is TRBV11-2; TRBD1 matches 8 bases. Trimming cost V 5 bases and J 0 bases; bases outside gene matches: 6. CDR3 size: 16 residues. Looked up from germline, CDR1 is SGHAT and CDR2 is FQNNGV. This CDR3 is CASSTRTGLSNQPQHF. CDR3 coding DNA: TGTGCCAGCAGCACCCGGACAGGGCTTAGCAATCAGCCCCAGCATTTT.

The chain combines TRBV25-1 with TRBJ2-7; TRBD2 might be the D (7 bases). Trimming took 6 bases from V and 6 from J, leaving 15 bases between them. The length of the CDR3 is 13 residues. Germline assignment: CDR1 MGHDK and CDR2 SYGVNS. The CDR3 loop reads CASRGGGLGEQYF. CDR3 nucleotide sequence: TGTGCCAGCAGAGGGGGGGGACTTGGCGAGCAGTACTTC.

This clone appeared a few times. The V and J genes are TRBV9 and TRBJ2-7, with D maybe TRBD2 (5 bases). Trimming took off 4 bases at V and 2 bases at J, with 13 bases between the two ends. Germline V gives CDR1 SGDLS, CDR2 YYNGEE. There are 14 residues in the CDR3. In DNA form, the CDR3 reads TGTGCCAGCAGCCCCCGGGATCTAACCTACGAGCAGTACTTC. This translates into CASSPRDLTYEQYF.

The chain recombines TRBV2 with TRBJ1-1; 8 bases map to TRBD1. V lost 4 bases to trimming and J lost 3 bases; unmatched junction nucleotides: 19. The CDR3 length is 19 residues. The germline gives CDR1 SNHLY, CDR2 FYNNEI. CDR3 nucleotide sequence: TGTGCCAGCAGTGGTAATTGGTTGGGGGACAGGACCACGGACACTGAAGCTTTCTTT. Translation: CASSGNWLGDRTTDTEAFF.

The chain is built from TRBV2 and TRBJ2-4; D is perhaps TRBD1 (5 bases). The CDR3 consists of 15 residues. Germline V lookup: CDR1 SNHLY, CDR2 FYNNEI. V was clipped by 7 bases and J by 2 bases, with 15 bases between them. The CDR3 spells CASTVGQGTKNIQYF. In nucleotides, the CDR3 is TGTGCCAGCACCGTAGGTCAGGGTACCAAAAACATTCAGTACTTC.

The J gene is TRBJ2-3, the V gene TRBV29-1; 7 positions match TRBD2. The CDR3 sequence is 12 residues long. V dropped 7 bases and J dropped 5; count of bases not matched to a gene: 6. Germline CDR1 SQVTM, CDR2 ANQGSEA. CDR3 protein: CSGMGGLDTQYF. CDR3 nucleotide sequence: TGCAGCGGAATGGGAGGGTTAGATACGCAGTATTTT.

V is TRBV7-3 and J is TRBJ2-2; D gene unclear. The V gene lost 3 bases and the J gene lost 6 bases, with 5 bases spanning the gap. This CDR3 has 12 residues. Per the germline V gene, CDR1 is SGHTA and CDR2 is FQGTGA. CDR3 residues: CASSFPAGELFF. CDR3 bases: TGTGCCAGCAGCTTCCCCGCCGGGGAGCTGTTTTTT.

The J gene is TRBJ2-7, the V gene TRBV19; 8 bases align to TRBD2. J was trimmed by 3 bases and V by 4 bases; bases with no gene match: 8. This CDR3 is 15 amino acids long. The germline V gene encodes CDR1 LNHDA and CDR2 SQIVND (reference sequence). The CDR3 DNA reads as TGTGCCAGTAGTACAACAGCGGGAGCGGACTACGAGCAGTACTTC. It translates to CASSTTAGADYEQYF.

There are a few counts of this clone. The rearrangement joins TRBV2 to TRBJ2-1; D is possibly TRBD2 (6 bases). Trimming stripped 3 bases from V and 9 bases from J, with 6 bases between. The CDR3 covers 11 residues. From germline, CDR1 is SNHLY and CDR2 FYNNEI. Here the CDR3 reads CASSEGGEQFF. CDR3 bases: TGTGCCAGCAGTGAGGGGGGTGAGCAGTTCTTC.